A single TCR beta chain is shown here with its context. Its antigen remains unknown. A single record per CDR3 protein comes from TCRdb applying MiXCR to the 5' RACE reads. The data show almost 600,000 distinct CDR3 sequences, less than 15% seen once. The sample comes from a study of T cells after yellow fever vaccination. Deletions cut 5 bases from V and 1 base from J, with 11 bases between. CDR1 is MNHNS, CDR2 SASEGT, per germline. CDR3 length: 15 amino acids. Overall study findings and caveats: Reappearing after the booster were most of the clones from primary vaccination (about 96% CD4, approximately 89% CD8).

The J gene is TRBJ2-2, the V gene TRBV6-1; D not resolved. The receptor was derived from a man in his thirties or forties who received the YFV17D yellow fever vaccine. The source was PBMCs, collected on the day of the yellow fever booster vaccination. CDR3 coding DNA: TGTGCCAGCAGTAGTGGTCGGGTGAACACCGGGGAGCTGTTTTTT. Translated: CASSSGRVNTGELFF.